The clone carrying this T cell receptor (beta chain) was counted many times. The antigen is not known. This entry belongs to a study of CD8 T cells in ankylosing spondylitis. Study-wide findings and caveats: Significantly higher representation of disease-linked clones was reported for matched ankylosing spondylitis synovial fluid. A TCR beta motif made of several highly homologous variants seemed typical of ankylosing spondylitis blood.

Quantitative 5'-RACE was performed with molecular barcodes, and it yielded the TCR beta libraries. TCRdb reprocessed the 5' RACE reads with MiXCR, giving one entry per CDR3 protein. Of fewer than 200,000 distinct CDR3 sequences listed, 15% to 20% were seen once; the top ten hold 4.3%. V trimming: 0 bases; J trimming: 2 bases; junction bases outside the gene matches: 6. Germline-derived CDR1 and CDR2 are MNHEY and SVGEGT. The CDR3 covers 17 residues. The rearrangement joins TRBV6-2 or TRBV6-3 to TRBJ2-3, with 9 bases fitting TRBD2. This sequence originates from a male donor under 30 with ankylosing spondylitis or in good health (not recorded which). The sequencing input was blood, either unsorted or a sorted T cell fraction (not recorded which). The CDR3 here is CASSYSRLAGSTDTQYF. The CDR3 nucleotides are TGTGCCAGCAGTTACTCTCGGCTAGCGGGGTCCACAGATACGCAGTATTTT.